Below, one TCR beta chain is given with its context. This entry is derived from a study of Ad26.COV2.S vaccination and SARS-CoV-2 variants. Measured with immunoSEQ multiplex PCR; TCRdb has only the in-frame clones, and not every one. The profile covers about 460,000 clones, with about 89% appearing a single time and about 1.5% taken by the ten largest. Treatment described: around 19 received Ad26.COV2.S at low or high dose, single or two shots; a few received placebo; per-sample allocation not given. Sampling was done on day 63 after the first vaccine or placebo injection. Trimming shortened V by 6 bases and J by 7 bases, and 13 bases separated the two germline ends. CDR1 and CDR2 (germline): SGHRS, YFSETQ. The CDR3 extends over 13 amino acids.

The clonotype originates from a person between 18 and 60 years old who received the Ad26.COV2.S COVID-19 vaccine or a placebo. Specimen: peripheral blood, collected in a trial of Ad26.COV2.S vaccine versus placebo. J is TRBJ1-4 and V is TRBV5-1, with D uncertain. Here the CDR3 reads CASTSGNGEKLFF. Written as DNA, the CDR3 is TGCGCCAGCACTTCGGGTAATGGTGAAAAACTGTTTTTT.